These 8 T cell receptor beta chains originate from one sample sequenced in a study of OX40 agonist ivuxolimab in advanced cancers. Method: immunoSEQ multiplex PCR; TCRdb's copy keeps in-frame clones and lacks some. Of 25,000 to 35,000 clones detected, 70% to 85% appear once; the ten largest clones hold 20% to 25%. The sequenced sample was CD4+ or CD8+ T cells sorted from blood, obtained in a trial of the OX40 agonist ivuxolimab. These TCRs come from an adult with an advanced solid tumor such as melanoma, head and neck, liver or kidney cancer.

The chain combines TRBV19 with TRBJ2-1, with 11 bases that match TRBD2. J gave up 0 bases and V 7 bases, and 5 bases lay outside the gene matches. In germline, CDR1 is LNHDA, CDR2 SQIVND (reference sequence). The CDR3 sequence is 16 residues long. CDR3 sequence reads: CASTPGLAGSYNEQFF. The DNA for the CDR3 is TGTGCCAGTACCCCTGGACTAGCGGGCTCCTACAATGAGCAGTTCTTC.

This clone turned up a few times. CDR3 nucleotide sequence: TGTGCCAGCTCACCACCGGGGACCTATGGCTACACCTTC. This translates into CASSPPGTYGYTF. The rearrangement links TRBV18 to TRBJ1-2; tentatively, D is TRBD1 (5 bases). V was shortened by 0 bases and J by 4 bases, with 6 bases between the two germline ends. Germline CDR1 and CDR2: KGHSH and LQKENI. The CDR3 is 13 amino acids.

The chain couples TRBV28 to TRBJ2-7; possible D gene TRBD1, 7 bases. The CDR3 runs to 16 residues. The V end lost 6 bases, the J end lost 2 bases, and 20 bases lay between the germline ends. Per germline, CDR1 MDHEN and CDR2 SYDVKM. In nucleotides, the CDR3 is TGTGCCAGCAGCTTACCCCAGGGGGGTTCCACCTACGAGCAGTACTTC. This codes for CASSLPQGGSTYEQYF.

In its sample, this clone was seen once. V usage is TRBV27 and J usage is TRBJ2-4, with 7 positions matching TRBD1. The V gene's germline CDR1 is MNHEY and CDR2 SMNVEV (reference sequence). The CDR3 spans 14 residues. Trimming took 4 bases from V and 2 from J; bases not matched to a gene: 2. The CDR3 sequence: CASSSQGTKNIQYF. The CDR3 DNA follows: TGTGCCAGCAGTTCACAGGGGACCAAAAACATTCAGTACTTC.

The chain joins TRBV7-8 to TRBJ2-2; D gene unclear. CDR1 and CDR2 from the germline V gene are SGHVS and FQNEAQ. V lost 2 bases and J lost 3, with 7 bases in between. The CDR3 covers 14 residues. This CDR3 is CASSLQRYTGELFF. The CDR3 bases are TGTGCCAGCAGCTTACAGAGATACACCGGGGAGCTGTTTTTT.

CDR3 amino acids: CASSLRGAGGNTIYF. CDR3 in DNA: TGTGCCAGCAGTTTACGGGGGGCCGGGGGAAACACCATATATTTT. The J gene is TRBJ1-3, the V gene TRBV27, with D perhaps matching TRBD1 (6 bases). Germline assignment: CDR1 MNHEY and CDR2 SMNVEV (reference sequence). This CDR3 comprises 15 residues. V was cut by 2 bases and J by 4 bases, with 12 bases left in between.

V gene TRBV4-1 combines with J gene TRBJ2-3; 8 bases map to TRBD1. Germline values: CDR1 MGHRA, CDR2 YSYEKL. The CDR3 is made up of 17 amino acids. J lost 5 bases, V lost 0 bases, and 10 bases had no gene match. The CDR3 DNA reads TGCGCCAGCAGCCAAGAAAGGCTAGGACAGGGAAGAGATACGCAGTATTTT. The encoded protein is CASSQERLGQGRDTQYF.

V gene TRBV7-9 combines with J gene TRBJ2-7; the match to TRBD1 covers 10 bases. The germline gives CDR1 SEHNR, CDR2 FQNEAQ (reference sequence). The CDR3 is 14 amino acids. Unmatched junction bases numbered 2, after V lost 1 base and J lost 5 bases. CDR3 region: CASSLGQGANEQYF. The CDR3 DNA follows: TGTGCCAGCAGCTTAGGACAGGGGGCCAACGAGCAGTACTTC.